The rows below give T cell receptor beta chains drawn from one sample of a study of shared clonotypes between healthy human individuals. Sequencing used immunoSEQ multiplex PCR; TCRdb keeps in-frame clones, though not all of them. The sample includes over 1.4 million clones, around 95% seen only once; the top ten take about 1.2%. The sequenced sample consisted of naive CD4+ T cells sorted from blood. The receptor source for this set is a man aged 25 to 40 in good health. Each CDR3 is given with its conserved first and last residue. D genes are given only for firm matches. Expanded clones are given a class, and other clones once, few, many or no size at all.

>15|TRBV28|once|TRBJ2-6|.
CASSLAASGANVLTF
TGTGCCAGCAGTTTAGCAGCCTCTGGGGCCAACGTCCTGACTTTC
>14|TRBV6-1|.|TRBJ1-1|.
CASSGFSRTVEAFF
TGTGCCAGCAGTGGGTTCTCCCGGACCGTAGAAGCTTTCTTT
>15|TRBV5-5|.|TRBJ2-6|.
CASYHDGAGANVLTF
TGTGCCAGCTACCACGACGGGGCTGGGGCCAACGTCCTGACTTTC
>14|TRBV27|.|TRBJ2-7|TRBD2
CASSFRTSFSEQYF
TGTGCCAGCAGTTTTCGGACTAGCTTCTCCGAGCAGTACTTC
>14|TRBV5-1|.|TRBJ2-5|TRBD1
CASSTGTVQETQYF
TGCGCCAGCAGCACCGGGACAGTGCAAGAGACCCAGTACTTC
>15|TRBV7-7|once|TRBJ2-1|TRBD2
CASSQISSGPNEQFF
TGTGCCAGCAGCCAAATCTCTAGCGGACCCAATGAGCAGTTCTTC
>14|TRBV9|.|TRBJ2-4|.
CASSGTGEGNIQYF
TGTGCCAGCAGCGGCACAGGGGAGGGAAACATTCAGTACTTC
>14|TRBV5-1|.|TRBJ2-5|.
CASSLGRYQETQYF
TGCGCCAGCAGCTTGGGCCGGTACCAAGAGACCCAGTACTTC
>16|TRBV5-8|.|TRBJ2-2|.
CASSSVNGPPTGELFF
TGTGCCAGCAGCTCAGTAAATGGCCCCCCCACCGGGGAGCTGTTTTTT
>14|TRBV5-1|.|TRBJ2-2|.
CASYGARAAGELFF
TGCGCCAGCTACGGGGCCAGGGCGGCCGGGGAGCTGTTTTTT
>16|TRBV9|.|TRBJ2-1|TRBD2
CASSVVVREGRNEQFF
TGTGCCAGCAGCGTAGTCGTGCGGGAGGGGAGAAATGAGCAGTTCTTC
>15|TRBV7-2|.|TRBJ1-1|.
CASSPVRVMNTEAFF
TGTGCCAGCAGCCCCGTGAGGGTGATGAACACTGAAGCTTTCTTT
>14|TRBV7-2|.|TRBJ1-2|TRBD1
CASSLGQGGAGYTF
TGTGCCAGCAGCTTAGGACAGGGAGGGGCTGGCTACACCTTC
>14|TRBV29-1|.|TRBJ2-3|.
CSVESSSRTDTQYF
TGCAGCGTTGAGTCATCGAGCAGGACAGATACGCAGTATTTT
>17|TRBV9|.|TRBJ2-7|TRBD1
CASSQTPTGTGGAYQYF
TGTGCCAGCAGTCAAACCCCGACCGGGACAGGGGGCGCGTATCAGTACTTC
>16|TRBV2|.|TRBJ2-7|TRBD1
CASSVTRTGEAYEQYF
TGTGCCAGCAGTGTCACCCGGACAGGAGAAGCCTACGAGCAGTACTTC
>12|TRBV7-2|.|TRBJ2-2|.
CASSLPLGELFF
TGTGCCAGCAGCTTACCTCTCGGGGAGCTGTTTTTT
>14|TRBV9|.|TRBJ1-2|.
CASSVTTGIYGYTF
TGTGCCAGCAGCGTCACCACAGGGATCTATGGCTACACCTTC
>15|TRBV6-6|.|TRBJ2-2|.
CASSYNTANTGELFF
TGTGCCAGCAGTTACAACACTGCGAACACCGGGGAGCTGTTTTTT
>15|TRBV5-6|.|TRBJ2-3|TRBD2
CASRRTSGKRGTQYF
TGTGCCAGCAGACGCACTAGCGGGAAGAGGGGTACGCAGTATTTT
>16|TRBV18|.|TRBJ2-6|.
CASSPPDSSGANVLTF
TGTGCCAGCTCACCACCTGACTCCTCTGGGGCCAACGTCCTGACTTTC